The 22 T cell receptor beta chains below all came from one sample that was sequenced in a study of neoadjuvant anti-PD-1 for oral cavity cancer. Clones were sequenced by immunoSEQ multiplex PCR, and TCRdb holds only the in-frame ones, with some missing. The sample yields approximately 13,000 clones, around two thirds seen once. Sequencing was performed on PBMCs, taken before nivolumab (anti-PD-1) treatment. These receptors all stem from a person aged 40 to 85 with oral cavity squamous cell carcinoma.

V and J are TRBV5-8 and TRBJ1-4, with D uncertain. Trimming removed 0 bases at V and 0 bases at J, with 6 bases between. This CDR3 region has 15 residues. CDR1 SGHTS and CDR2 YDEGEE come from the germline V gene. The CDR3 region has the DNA TGTGCCAGCAGCTTGGAGGTTGCAACTAATGAAAAACTGTTTTTT. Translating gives CASSLEVATNEKLFF. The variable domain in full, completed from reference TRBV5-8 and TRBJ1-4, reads EAGVTQSPTHLIKTRGQQATLRCSPISGHTSVYWYQQALGLGLQFLLWYDEGEERNRGNFPPRFSGRQFPNYSSELNVNALELEDSALYLCASSLEVATNEKLFFGSGTQLSVL.

DNA for the CDR3: TGTGCCATCAGTGAGTCGAGAGAGGGGGCGCATGGCTACACCTTC. It specifies CAISESREGAHGYTF. The chain combines TRBV10-3 with TRBJ1-2; 7 nucleotides agree with TRBD1. The germline V gene encodes CDR1 ENHRY and CDR2 SYGVKD. The CDR3 is 15 amino acids. The ends lost 0 bases at V and 6 bases at J; junction bases unmatched: 7.

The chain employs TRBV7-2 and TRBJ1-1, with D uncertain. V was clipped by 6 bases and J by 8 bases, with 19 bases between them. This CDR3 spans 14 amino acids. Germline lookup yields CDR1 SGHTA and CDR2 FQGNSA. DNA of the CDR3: TGTGCCAGCAGTCGAGACTCCGCCGCGAGGGAAGCTTTCTTT. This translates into CASSRDSAAREAFF.

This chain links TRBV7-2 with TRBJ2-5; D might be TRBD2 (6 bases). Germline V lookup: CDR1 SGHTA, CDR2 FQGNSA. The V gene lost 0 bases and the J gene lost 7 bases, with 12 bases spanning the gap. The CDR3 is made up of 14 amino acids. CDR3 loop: CASSLAGWGGTQYF. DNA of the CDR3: TGTGCCAGCAGCTTAGCGGGGTGGGGAGGGACCCAGTACTTC.

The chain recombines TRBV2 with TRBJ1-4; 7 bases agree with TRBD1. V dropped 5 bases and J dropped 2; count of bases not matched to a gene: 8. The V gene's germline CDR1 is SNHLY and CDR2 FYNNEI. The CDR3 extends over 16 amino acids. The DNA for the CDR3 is TGTGCCAGCAGTAGGGGGCGGCTGGGGACTAATGAAAAACTGTTTTTT. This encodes CASSRGRLGTNEKLFF.

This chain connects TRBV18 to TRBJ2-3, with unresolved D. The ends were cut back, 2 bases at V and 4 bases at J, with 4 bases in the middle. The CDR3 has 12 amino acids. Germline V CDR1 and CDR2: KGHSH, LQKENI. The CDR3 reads CASSPGPDTQYF. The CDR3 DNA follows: TGTGCCAGCTCACCAGGGCCAGATACGCAGTATTTT.

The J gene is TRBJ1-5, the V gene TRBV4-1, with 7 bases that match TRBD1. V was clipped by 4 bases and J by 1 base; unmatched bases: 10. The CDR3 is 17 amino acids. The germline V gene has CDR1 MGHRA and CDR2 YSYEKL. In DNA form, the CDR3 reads TGCGCCAGCAGCCCCCTCCTAGGGGGCGCGAGCAATCAGCCCCAGCATTTT. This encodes CASSPLLGGASNQPQHF.

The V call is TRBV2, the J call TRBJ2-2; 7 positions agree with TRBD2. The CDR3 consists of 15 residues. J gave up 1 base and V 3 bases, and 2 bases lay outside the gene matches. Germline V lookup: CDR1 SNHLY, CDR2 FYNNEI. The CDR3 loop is CASSETGGNTGELFF. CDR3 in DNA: TGTGCCAGCAGTGAGACGGGAGGGAACACCGGGGAGCTGTTTTTT.

CDR3 DNA sequence: TGTGCCAGCAGTCTTTCAGGCATCTACAATGAGCAGTTCTTC. Translation: CASSLSGIYNEQFF. The chain couples TRBV25-1 to TRBJ2-1; D unresolved. This CDR3 comprises 14 residues. The V end was cut by 5 bases, the J end by 3 bases, with 11 bases between. CDR1 is MGHDK and CDR2 is SYGVNS in the germline V gene.

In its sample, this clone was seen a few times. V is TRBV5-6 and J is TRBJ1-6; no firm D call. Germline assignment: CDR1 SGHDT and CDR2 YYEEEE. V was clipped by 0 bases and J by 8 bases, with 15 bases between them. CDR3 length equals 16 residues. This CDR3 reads CASSLDSGSTDSPLHF. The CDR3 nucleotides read TGTGCCAGCAGCTTGGACTCGGGCTCTACGGATTCACCCCTCCACTTT.

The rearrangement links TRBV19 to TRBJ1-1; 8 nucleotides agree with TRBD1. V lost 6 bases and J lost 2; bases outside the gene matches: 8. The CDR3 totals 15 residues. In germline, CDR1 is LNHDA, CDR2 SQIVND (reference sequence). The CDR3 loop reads CASSPQGQVNTEAFF. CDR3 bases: TGTGCCAGTAGCCCCCAGGGACAGGTTAACACTGAAGCTTTCTTT.

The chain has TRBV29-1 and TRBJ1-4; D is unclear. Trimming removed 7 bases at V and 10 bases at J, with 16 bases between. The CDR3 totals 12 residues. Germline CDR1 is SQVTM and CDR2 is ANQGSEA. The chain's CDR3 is CSADSREGKLFF. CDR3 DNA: TGCAGCGCTGATTCCCGTGAAGGAAAACTGTTTTTT. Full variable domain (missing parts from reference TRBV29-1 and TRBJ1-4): SAVISQKPSRDICQRGTSLTIQCQVDSQVTMMFWYRQQPGQSLTLIATANQGSEATYESGFVIDKFPISRPNLTFSTLTVSNMSPEDSSIYLCSADSREGKLFFGSGTQLSVL.

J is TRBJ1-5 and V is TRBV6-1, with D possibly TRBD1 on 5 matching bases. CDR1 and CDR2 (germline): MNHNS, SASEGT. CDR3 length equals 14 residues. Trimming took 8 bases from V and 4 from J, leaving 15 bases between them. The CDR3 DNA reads TGTGCCAGCCTGGGGCATTTCCTTAATCAGCCCCAGCATTTT. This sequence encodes CASLGHFLNQPQHF.

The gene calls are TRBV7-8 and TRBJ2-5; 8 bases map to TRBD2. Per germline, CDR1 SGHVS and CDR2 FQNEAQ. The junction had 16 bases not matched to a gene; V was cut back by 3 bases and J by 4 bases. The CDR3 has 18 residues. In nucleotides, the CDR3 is TGTGCCAGCAGCTTCATAGCGGGAATCAATGGGGGGAGAGAGACCCAGTACTTC. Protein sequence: CASSFIAGINGGRETQYF.

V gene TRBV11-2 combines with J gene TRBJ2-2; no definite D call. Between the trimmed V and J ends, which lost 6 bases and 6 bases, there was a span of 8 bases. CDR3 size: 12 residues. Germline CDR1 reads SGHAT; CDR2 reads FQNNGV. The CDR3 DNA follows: TGTGCCAGCAGTTCCACGGCCGGGGAGCTGTTTTTT. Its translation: CASSSTAGELFF.

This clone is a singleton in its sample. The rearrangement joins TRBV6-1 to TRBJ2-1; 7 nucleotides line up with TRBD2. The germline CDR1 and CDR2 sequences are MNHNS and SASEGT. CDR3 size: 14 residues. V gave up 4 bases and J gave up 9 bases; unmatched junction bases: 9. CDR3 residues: CASSGAGSRGEQFF. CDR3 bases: TGTGCCAGCAGTGGAGCGGGGTCCAGAGGTGAGCAGTTCTTC.

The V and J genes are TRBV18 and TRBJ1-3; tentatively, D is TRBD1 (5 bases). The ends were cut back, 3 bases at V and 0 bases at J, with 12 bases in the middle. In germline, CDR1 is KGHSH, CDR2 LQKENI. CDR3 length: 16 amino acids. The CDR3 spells CASSPPGTSSGNTIYF. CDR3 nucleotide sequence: TGTGCCAGCTCACCTCCCGGGACCTCCTCTGGAAACACCATATATTTT.

CDR3 bases: TGTGCCAGCAGCTTCAGGGGCGCTTTGAACACTGAAGCTTTCTTT. The encoded protein is CASSFRGALNTEAFF. V usage is TRBV5-6 and J usage is TRBJ1-1; a possible D gene is TRBD1 (6 bases). Between the trimmed V and J ends, which lost 2 bases and 0 bases, there was a span of 11 bases. This CDR3 comprises 15 residues. Per germline, CDR1 SGHDT and CDR2 YYEEEE.

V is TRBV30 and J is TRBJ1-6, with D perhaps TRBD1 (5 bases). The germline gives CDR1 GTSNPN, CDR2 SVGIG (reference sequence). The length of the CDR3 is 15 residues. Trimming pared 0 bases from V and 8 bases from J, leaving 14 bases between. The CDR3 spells CAWSVRGAVDSPLHF. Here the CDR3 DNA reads TGTGCCTGGAGTGTGAGGGGCGCCGTTGATTCACCCCTCCACTTT.

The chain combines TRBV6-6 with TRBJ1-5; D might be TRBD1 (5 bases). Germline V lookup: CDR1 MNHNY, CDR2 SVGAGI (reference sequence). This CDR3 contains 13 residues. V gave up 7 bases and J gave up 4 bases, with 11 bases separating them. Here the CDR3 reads CASTNGGNQPQHF. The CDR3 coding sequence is TGTGCCAGCACCAACGGGGGTAATCAGCCCCAGCATTTT.

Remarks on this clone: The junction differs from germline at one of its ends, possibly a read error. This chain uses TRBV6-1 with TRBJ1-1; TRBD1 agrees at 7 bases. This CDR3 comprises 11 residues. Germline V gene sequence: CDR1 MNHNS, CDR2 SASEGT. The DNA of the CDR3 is TGTGCCAGCAGTGACTCCGGGACAGAGATCTTT. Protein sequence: CASSDSGTEIF.

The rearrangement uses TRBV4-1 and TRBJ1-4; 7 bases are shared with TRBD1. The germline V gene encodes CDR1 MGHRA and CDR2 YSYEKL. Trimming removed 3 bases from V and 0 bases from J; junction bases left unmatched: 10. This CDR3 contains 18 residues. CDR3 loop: CASSHQQGRVATNEKLFF. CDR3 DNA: TGCGCCAGCAGCCACCAACAGGGGAGGGTGGCAACTAATGAAAAACTGTTTTTT.